This T cell receptor (beta chain) derives from a study of blood T cells in healthy people across ages. A J-beta primer mix and a sample-barcoded 5' primer were used in a second PCR of about 6 to 12 cycles. Via MiXCR, TCRdb re-called the 5' RACE reads, giving one row per CDR3 protein. Among some 690,000 distinct CDR3 sequences, 22% were seen once, and the ten largest hold about 20%. In regard to this clonotype: The antigen is not known.

Study outcomes and limitations: As age increased, TCR beta diversity per million T cells fell in a roughly linear fashion.

In germline, CDR1 is ENHRY, CDR2 SYGVKD. This CDR3 is 14 amino acids long. The trim removed 5 bases at V and 6 bases at J, leaving 2 bases unmatched. This clonotype was sampled from a man between 70 and 80 years old in good health. Sequences were obtained from blood. This sequence joins TRBV10-3 and TRBJ2-3; 13 bases line up with TRBD2. The CDR3: CAISQTSGRDTQYF. CDR3 coding DNA: TGTGCCATCAGTCAGACTAGCGGGAGGGATACGCAGTATTTT.